The rows below give T cell receptor beta chains drawn from one sample of a study of PD-L1 blockade in urothelial cancer. Sequencing used immunoSEQ multiplex PCR; TCRdb keeps in-frame clones, though not all of them. Among some 84,000 clones listed, 82% were seen once. The material was PBMCs, obtained around atezolizumab (anti-PD-L1) treatment. Receptors were obtained from a man in his 70s with urothelial cancer. CDR3s leave out the opening cysteine and the closing phenylalanine or tryptophan. Clone size is given for some rows only: seen once, a few or many times, or a class if the clone is expanded.

TRBV7-2,NA,TRBJ1-1,ASSLEVTRSAF
TRBV7-3,few,TRBJ1-1,ASSFDQGAAF
TRBV10-1,NA,TRBJ1-5,ASRKGGGSNQPQH
TRBV6-1,few,TRBJ1-2,ASRDFGTGGDGYT
TRBV5-1,NA,TRBJ1-4,ASSQLSATNEKLF
TRBV11-3,NA,TRBJ1-4,ASSPGGAYEKLF
TRBV18,NA,TRBJ2-1,ASSPPVGTSGRRNEQF
TRBV27,NA,TRBJ1-6,ASAQGLGTPLH
TRBV10-3,NA,TRBJ1-3,AISEQGSGNTIY
TRBV5-1,NA,TRBJ1-3,ASSLDRGSSGNTIY
TRBV28,NA,TRBJ1-5,ASTGGDSNQPQH
TRBV28,NA,TRBJ2-7,ATGRSSVQY
TRBV5-6,NA,TRBJ1-3,ASSVGQGSLRNTIY
TRBV11-3,NA,TRBJ2-1,ASSLDPAGEDEQF
TRBV29-1,NA,TRBJ2-7,SVRGASYEQY
TRBV9,once,TRBJ2-3,ASSVASGAYYTQY
TRBV6-5,NA,TRBJ2-7,ASSSTGDSEQY
TRBV11-3,NA,TRBJ2-3,ASSLGGLRTDTQY
TRBV7-3,NA,TRBJ2-2,ASSVQGNTGELF
TRBV9,NA,TRBJ2-3,ASSVRVGGAVDTQY
TRBV7-2,medium-sized,TRBJ2-7,ASSLAAATYEQY
TRBV9,NA,TRBJ2-6,ASSVGSGGALTGANVLT
TRBV4-1,NA,TRBJ2-1,ASSQEEVELADYNEQF
TRBV7-2,few,TRBJ1-2,ASSLGQNNYGYT
TRBV5-1,NA,TRBJ2-7,ASSVSRDPTSYEQY
TRBV11-2,NA,TRBJ2-1,ASSLSTHRDKQF
TRBV5-1,NA,TRBJ1-1,ASSIQGQGLNTEAF
TRBV6-6,NA,TRBJ2-2,ASSYGGGNTGELF
TRBV2,NA,TRBJ1-5,ASSVGTGDQPQH
TRBV4-3,few,TRBJ1-1,ASSQEQGTGATEAF
TRBV7-9,NA,TRBJ1-1,ASSLRGDTEAF
TRBV6-1,NA,TRBJ1-1,ASSADSNTEAF
TRBV10-3,NA,TRBJ2-5,AISEDRLAGGRY
TRBV6-6,NA,TRBJ2-7,ASLGTSGSYEQY
TRBV2,NA,TRBJ2-3,ASSGRVASGRTDTQY
TRBV6-1,NA,TRBJ2-7,ASSLGWASYEQY
TRBV2,NA,TRBJ2-3,ASSRTGTTDTQY
TRBV30,NA,TRBJ1-2,AWSPGSYGYT
TRBV5-8,NA,TRBJ1-2,ASSLRSSSNYGYT
TRBV19,NA,TRBJ1-1,ASSIKDRVWAF
TRBV13,few,TRBJ2-6,ASSSSLVGANVLT
TRBV14,NA,TRBJ2-7,ASSNIHYEQY
TRBV7-2,NA,TRBJ1-4,ASSGARNRGEKLF
TRBV2,NA,TRBJ1-3,ASSGQGNTIY
TRBV19,NA,TRBJ1-1,ASSMSLNTEAF
TRBV10-1,NA,TRBJ1-2,ASSPGEGDNYGYT
TRBV30,NA,TRBJ1-1,AWTSPQGLGTEAF
TRBV5-6,NA,TRBJ1-4,ASSFSGTNEKLF
TRBV19,NA,TRBJ1-2,ASSIRTGGEPYGYT
TRBV12-5,few,TRBJ1-5,ASGPNQPQH
TRBV6-6,NA,TRBJ2-1,ASKPLAESYNEQF
TRBV7-9,NA,TRBJ1-1,ASSLAGQGNTEAF